The T cell receptor (beta chain) described here comes from a study of blood T cell repertoires in COVID-19. Study at large: Samples of COVID-19 (acute and convalescent) were obtained from the United States, Italy and Spain.

In the original workflow: Researchers report that nucleated cell counts were estimated from reference gene primer amplification. The method was immunoSEQ multiplex PCR; TCRdb's version includes in-frame clones alone and lacks a portion of them. D and trimming come from the DNA, and the V and J calls and clone size come from that table. The repertoire holds 200,000 to 250,000 clones, with 87% as singletons. Trimming took 4 bases from V and 2 from J; bases not matched to a gene: 6. The CDR3 runs to 15 residues. CDR1 SGHDT and CDR2 YYEEEE come from the germline V gene. The specimen sequenced was peripheral blood. The receptor was isolated from a woman aged 18-30 years who had recovered from COVID-19. The chain recombines TRBV5-6 with TRBJ2-7; TRBD1 agrees at 10 bases. CDR3 sequence (DNA): TGTGCCAGCAGCGCGGACAGGGGGTTGACCTACGAGCAGTACTTC. It encodes CASSADRGLTYEQYF.